This T cell receptor beta chain came from a study of blood T cell repertoires in COVID-19 (dated by TCRdb to 2019 to 2021). For the study in its entirety: Samples covering the acute and convalescent phases of COVID-19 were provided by collaborators in the United States, Italy and Spain. The material from the prospective study consisted of cDNA or gDNA derived from T cells, B-cell-depleted T cells, or PBMCs. Subjects who had been exposed to COVID-19, were actively infected with it, or had recovered from it provided the deeply sampled blood TCRbeta repertoires that made up the dataset. The repertoires were released in a freely available public database intended as a resource for research on the immune response to SARS-CoV-2. The samples were drawn from two sources: the first 160 participants of the ongoing ImmuneRACE study, and about 1,300 subjects contributed by 6 global collaborators. The sample metadata nearly always contained a de-identified subject ID, COVID-19 status, age in years and sex. HLA class I and class II types, where available, came from metadata supplied by the sample provider rather than from assay-based typing. What the research found in general, with its limitations: How much clinical and demographic metadata was included differed by source and by participant, and the metadata was provided uncurated.

Trimming takes 0 bases from V and 6 bases from J, and the germline ends sit 12 bases apart. From the cysteine through the phenylalanine, the CDR3 covers 14 amino acids. Solely the CDR3 DNA is kept, with 42 bases framed from the first base. According to the germline V gene (reference sequence), CDR1 reads LNHNV and CDR2 reads YYDKDF. The collaborating institutions used their own protocols to collect whole blood in K2EDTA tubes. For TCRbeta analysis, collaborators shipped samples as frozen whole blood, isolated PBMCs, or DNA extracted from either of those sample types. Remarks on this clone: What antigen it recognizes has not been identified. It has no much larger one-base neighbor in the sample; base qualities were not kept.

TCRbeta CDR3 regions were amplified from genomic DNA by means of the immunoSEQ Assay, a bias-controlled multiplex PCR. As for the authors' bioinformatics: Nucleated cell counts per sample were estimated from amplification of reference gene primers within the assay. To quantify the absolute abundance of each unique TCRbeta CDR3 rearrangement, sequence reads were collapsed and filtered. Productive Simpson clonality was computed per sample as the square root of Simpson's diversity index over productive rearrangements. TCRdb mirrors the immuneACCESS table, restricted to in-frame sequences. Some clones are absent from its copies; in checked studies, under half trace to an unresolved V gene, and the reason for the others is unknown. The V and J calls and clone size were taken over from that table, and D and trimming were inferred from the DNA. The sample table lists about 160,000 clones, around 89% of them with a count of one. 2.5% to 3% of the sample goes to the ten largest clones.

This TCR derives from a man aged 60 to 75 with acute or convalescent COVID-19. The chain couples TRBV15 to TRBJ2-7, with a tentative D gene TRBD1 over 5 matching bases. The sequencing input was peripheral blood. The DNA sequence is TGTGCCACCAGCAGAGATCGAAGCCAGGGCGAGCAGTACTTC. Translated, it gives CATSRDRSQGEQYF.